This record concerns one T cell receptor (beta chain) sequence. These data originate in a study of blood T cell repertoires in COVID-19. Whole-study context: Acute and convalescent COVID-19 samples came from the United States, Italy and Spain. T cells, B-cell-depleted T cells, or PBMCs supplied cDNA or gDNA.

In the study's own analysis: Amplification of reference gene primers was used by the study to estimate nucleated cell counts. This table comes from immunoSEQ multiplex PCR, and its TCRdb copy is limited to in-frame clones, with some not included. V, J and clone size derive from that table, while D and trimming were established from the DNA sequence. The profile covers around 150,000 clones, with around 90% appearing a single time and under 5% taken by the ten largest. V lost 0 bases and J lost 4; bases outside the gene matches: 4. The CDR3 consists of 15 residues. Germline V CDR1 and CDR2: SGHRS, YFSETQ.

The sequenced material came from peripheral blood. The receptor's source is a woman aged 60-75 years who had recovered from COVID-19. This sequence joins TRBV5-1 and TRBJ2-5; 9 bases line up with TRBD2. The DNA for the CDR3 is TGCGCCAGCAGCTTGGCACTAGCGGGCCTAGAGACCCAGTACTTC. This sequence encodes CASSLALAGLETQYF.